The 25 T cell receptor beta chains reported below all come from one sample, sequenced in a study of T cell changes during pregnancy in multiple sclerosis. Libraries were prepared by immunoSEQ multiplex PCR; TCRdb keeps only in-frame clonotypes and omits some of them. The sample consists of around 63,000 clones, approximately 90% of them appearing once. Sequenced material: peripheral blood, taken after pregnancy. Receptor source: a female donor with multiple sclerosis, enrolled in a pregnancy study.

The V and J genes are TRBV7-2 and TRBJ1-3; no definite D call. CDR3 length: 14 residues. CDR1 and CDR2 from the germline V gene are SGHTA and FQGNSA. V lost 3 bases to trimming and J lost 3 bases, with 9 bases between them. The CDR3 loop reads CASSFGGLGNTIYF. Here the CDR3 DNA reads TGTGCCAGCAGCTTTGGAGGGCTTGGAAACACCATATATTTT.

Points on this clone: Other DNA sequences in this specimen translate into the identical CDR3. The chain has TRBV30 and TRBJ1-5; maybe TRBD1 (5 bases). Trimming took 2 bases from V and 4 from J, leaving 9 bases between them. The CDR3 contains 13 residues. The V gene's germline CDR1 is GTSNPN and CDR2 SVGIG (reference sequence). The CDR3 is CAWSISGNQPQHF. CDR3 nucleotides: TGTGCCTGGAGTATTTCAGGGAATCAGCCCCAGCATTTT.

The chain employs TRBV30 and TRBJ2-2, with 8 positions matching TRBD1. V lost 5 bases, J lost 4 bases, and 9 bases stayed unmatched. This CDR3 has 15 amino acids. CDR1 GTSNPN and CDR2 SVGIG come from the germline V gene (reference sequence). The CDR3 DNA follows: TGTGCCTGGGGGTGGGGACAGGTCTTCACCGGGGAGCTGTTTTTT. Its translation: CAWGWGQVFTGELFF.

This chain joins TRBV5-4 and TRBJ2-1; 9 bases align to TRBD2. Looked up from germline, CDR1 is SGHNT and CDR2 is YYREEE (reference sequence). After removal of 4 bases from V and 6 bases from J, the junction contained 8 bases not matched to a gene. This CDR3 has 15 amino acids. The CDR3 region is CASSILAGSGNEQFF. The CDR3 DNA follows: TGTGCCAGCAGCATTCTAGCGGGATCCGGCAATGAGCAGTTCTTC. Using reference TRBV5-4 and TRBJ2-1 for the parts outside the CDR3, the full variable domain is ETGVTQSPTHLIKTRGQQVTLRCSSQSGHNTVSWYQQALGQGPQFIFQYYREEENGRGNFPPRFSGLQFPNYSSELNVNALELDDSALYLCASSILAGSGNEQFFGPGTRLTVL.

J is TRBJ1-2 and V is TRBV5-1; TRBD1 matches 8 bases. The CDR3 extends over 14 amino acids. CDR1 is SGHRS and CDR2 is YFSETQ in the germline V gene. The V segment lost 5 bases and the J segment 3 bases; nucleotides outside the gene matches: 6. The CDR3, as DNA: TGCGCCAGCAGTCGGACAGGGTTTGACTATGGCTACACCTTC. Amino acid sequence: CASSRTGFDYGYTF.

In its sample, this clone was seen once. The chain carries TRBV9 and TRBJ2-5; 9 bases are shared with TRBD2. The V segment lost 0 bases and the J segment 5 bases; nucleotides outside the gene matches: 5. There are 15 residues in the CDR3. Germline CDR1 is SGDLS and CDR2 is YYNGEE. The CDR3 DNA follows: TGTGCCAGCAGCGTAGGTCTAGCGGGAAGGGAGACCCAGTACTTC. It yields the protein CASSVGLAGRETQYF.

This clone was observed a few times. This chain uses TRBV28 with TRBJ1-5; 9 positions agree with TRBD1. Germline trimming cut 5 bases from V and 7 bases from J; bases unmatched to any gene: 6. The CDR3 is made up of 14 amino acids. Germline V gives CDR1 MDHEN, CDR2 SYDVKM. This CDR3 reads CASSGDREVQPQHF. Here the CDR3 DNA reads TGTGCCAGCAGTGGGGACAGGGAGGTACAGCCCCAGCATTTT.

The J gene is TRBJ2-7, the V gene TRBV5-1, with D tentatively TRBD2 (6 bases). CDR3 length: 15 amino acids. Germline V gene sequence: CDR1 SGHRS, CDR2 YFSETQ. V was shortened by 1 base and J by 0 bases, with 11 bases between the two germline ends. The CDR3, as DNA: TGCGCCAGCAGCTTGAGGAGGGTTGGCTCCTACGAGCAGTACTTC. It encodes CASSLRRVGSYEQYF.

The CDR3 DNA reads as TGTGCCAGCAGCTTAGCCGGGGTCCCTAATGAAAAACTGTTTTTT. Translating it yields CASSLAGVPNEKLFF. The chain is built from TRBV7-2 and TRBJ1-4, with no clear D. Trimming cost V 0 bases and J 3 bases, with 8 bases left between them. The CDR3 covers 15 residues. CDR1 is SGHTA, CDR2 FQGNSA, per germline. The entire variable domain, with the rest obtained from reference TRBV7-2 and TRBJ1-4, is as follows: GAGVSQSPSNKVTEKGKDVELRCDPISGHTALYWYRQSLGQGLEFLIYFQGNSAPDKSGLPSDRFSAERTGGSVSTLTIQRTQQEDSAVYLCASSLAGVPNEKLFFGSGTQLSVL.

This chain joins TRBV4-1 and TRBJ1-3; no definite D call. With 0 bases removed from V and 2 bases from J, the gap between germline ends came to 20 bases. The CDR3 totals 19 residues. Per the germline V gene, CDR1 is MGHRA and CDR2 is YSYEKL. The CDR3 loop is CASSQDSSASISTGNTIYF. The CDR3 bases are TGCGCCAGCAGCCAAGACTCCTCCGCATCTATAAGTACTGGAAACACCATATATTTT.

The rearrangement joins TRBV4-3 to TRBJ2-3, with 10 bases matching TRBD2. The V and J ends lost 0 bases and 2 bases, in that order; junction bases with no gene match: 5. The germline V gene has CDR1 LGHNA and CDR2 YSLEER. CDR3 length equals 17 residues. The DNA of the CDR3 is TGCGCCAGCAGCCAAGATCGGACTAGCGGATACACAGATACGCAGTATTTT. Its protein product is CASSQDRTSGYTDTQYF.

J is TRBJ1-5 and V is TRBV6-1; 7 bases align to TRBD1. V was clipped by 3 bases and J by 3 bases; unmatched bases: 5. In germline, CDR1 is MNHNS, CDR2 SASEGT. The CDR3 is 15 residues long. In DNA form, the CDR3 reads TGTGCCAGCAGTGACCTGGACAGGTTCAATCAGCCCCAGCATTTT. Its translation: CASSDLDRFNQPQHF.

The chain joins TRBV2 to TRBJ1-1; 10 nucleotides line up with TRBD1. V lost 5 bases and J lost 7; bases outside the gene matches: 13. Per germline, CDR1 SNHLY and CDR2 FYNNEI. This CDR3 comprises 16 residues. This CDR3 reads CASSRTGGLTRLEAFF. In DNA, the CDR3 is TGTGCCAGCAGTAGGACAGGGGGGCTCACGCGCCTTGAAGCTTTCTTT. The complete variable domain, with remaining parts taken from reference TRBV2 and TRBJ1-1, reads EPEVTQTPSHQVTQMGQEVILRCVPISNHLYFYWYRQILGQKVEFLVSFYNNEISEKSEIFDDQFSVERPDGSNFTLKIRSTKLEDSAMYFCASSRTGGLTRLEAFFGQGTRLTVV.

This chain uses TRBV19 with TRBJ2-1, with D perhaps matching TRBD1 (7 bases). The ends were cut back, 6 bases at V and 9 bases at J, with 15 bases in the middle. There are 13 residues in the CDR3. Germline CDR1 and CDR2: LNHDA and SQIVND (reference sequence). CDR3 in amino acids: CASSRTQGGEQFF. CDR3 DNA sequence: TGTGCCAGTAGCCGGACCCAGGGGGGTGAGCAGTTCTTC.

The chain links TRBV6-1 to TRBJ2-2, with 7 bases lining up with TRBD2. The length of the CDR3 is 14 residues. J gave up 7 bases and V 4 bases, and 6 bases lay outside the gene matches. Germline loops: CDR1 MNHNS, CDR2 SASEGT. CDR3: CASSAAGVGGELFF. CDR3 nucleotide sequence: TGTGCCAGCAGTGCCGCGGGAGTTGGCGGGGAGCTGTTTTTT.

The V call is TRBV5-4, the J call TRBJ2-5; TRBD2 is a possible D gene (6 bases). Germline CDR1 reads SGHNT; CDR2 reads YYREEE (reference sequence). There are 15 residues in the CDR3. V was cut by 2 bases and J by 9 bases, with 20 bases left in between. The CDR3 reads CASSFAGTGDGAQYF. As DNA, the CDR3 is TGTGCCAGCAGCTTCGCCGGGACGGGGGACGGGGCCCAGTACTTC.

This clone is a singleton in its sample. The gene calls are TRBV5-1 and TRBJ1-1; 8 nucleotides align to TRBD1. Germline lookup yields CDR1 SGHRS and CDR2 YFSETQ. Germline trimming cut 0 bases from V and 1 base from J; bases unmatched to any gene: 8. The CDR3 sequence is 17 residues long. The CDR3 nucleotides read TGCGCCAGCAGCTTGGCAGGGGGCTCCCCTAAGAACACTGAAGCTTTCTTT. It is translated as CASSLAGGSPKNTEAFF.

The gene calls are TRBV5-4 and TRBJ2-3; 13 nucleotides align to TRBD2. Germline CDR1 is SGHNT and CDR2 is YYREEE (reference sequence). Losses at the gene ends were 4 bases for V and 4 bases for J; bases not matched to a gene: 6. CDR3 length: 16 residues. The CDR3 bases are TGTGCCAGCAGCCTAAGACTAGCGGGAGGTCCAGATACGCAGTATTTT. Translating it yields CASSLRLAGGPDTQYF. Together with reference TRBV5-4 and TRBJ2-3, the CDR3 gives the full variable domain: ETGVTQSPTHLIKTRGQQVTLRCSSQSGHNTVSWYQQALGQGPQFIFQYYREEENGRGNFPPRFSGLQFPNYSSELNVNALELDDSALYLCASSLRLAGGPDTQYFGPGTRLTVL.

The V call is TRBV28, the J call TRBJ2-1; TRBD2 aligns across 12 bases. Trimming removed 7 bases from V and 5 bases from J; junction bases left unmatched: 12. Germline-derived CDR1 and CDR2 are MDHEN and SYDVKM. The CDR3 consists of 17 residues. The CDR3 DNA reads TGTGCCAGCACCCGCTTGGCAGGACTAGCGGGAAACAATGAGCAGTTCTTC. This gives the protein CASTRLAGLAGNNEQFF.

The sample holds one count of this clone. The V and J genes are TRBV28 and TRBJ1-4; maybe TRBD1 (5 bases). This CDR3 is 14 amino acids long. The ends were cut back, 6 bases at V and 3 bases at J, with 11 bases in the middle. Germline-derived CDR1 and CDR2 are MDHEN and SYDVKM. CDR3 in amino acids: CASRSGWANEKLFF. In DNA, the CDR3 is TGTGCCAGCAGATCAGGGTGGGCTAATGAAAAACTGTTTTTT.

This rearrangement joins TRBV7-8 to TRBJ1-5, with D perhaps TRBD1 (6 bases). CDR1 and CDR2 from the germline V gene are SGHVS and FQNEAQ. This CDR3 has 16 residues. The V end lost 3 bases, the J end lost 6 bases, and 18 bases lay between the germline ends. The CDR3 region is CASSLGLSGVGQPQHF. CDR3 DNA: TGTGCCAGCAGCTTGGGGCTTTCAGGGGTAGGTCAGCCCCAGCATTTT.

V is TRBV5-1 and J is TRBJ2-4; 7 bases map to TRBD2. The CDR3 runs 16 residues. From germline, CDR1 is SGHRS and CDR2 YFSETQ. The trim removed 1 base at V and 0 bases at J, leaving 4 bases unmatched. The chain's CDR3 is CASSLFGGGAKNIQYF. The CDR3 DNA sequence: TGCGCCAGCAGCTTGTTTGGCGGGGGAGCCAAAAACATTCAGTACTTC.

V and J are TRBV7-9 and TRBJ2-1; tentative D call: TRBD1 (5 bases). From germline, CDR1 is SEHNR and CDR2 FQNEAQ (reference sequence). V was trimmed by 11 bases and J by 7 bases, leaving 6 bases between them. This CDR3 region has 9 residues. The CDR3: CAGANEQFF. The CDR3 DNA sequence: TGTGCCGGGGCAAATGAGCAGTTCTTC.

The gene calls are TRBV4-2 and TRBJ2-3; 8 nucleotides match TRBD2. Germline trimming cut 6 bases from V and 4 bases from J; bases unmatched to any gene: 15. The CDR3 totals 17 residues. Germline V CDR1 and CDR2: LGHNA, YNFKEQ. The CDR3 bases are TGTGCCAGCAGTCCCTCTCTGAGTAGCGGGGTTGCAGATACGCAGTATTTT. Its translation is CASSPSLSSGVADTQYF.

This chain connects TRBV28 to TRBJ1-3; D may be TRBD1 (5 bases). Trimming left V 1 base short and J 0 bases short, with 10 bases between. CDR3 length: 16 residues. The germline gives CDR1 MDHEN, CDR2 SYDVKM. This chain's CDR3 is CASSLLGTSSGNTIYF. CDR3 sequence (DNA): TGTGCCAGCAGTTTATTGGGGACTAGCTCTGGAAACACCATATATTTT. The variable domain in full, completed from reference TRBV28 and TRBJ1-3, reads DVKVTQSSRYLVKRTGEKVFLECVQDMDHENMFWYRQDPGLGLRLIYFSYDVKMKEKGDIPEGYSVSREKKERFSLILESASTNQTSMYLCASSLLGTSSGNTIYFGEGSWLTVV.